The 8 T cell receptor beta chains in this list originate from one sample, sequenced in a study of beta chain features in type 1 diabetes. The entirety of the isolated RNA underwent reverse transcription, so expressed TCRB transcripts were sequenced. Repertoires were generated with immunoSEQ multiplex PCR, while TCRdb's copy carries only in-frame clones and drops some. The repertoire includes around 40,000 clones, around 52% of them detected once, and 2.1% sits in the top ten. The source material was Tregs from blood. Source of these receptors: a woman aged 18-29 years in good health.

V is TRBV14 and J is TRBJ1-2; TRBD1 matches 7 bases. Germline trimming cut 5 bases from V and 5 bases from J; bases unmatched to any gene: 14. CDR1 SGHDN and CDR2 FVKESK come from the germline V gene. CDR3 length equals 16 residues. This chain's CDR3 is CASSGFYRGGLYGYTF. The CDR3, as DNA: TGTGCCAGCAGCGGATTCTACAGGGGTGGCCTTTATGGCTACACCTTC.

This chain connects TRBV28 to TRBJ2-1; D might be TRBD2 (5 bases). This CDR3 comprises 11 residues. In germline, CDR1 is MDHEN, CDR2 SYDVKM. With 3 bases removed from V and 11 bases from J, the gap between germline ends came to 8 bases. CDR3 sequence reads: CASSFRDQQFF. For the CDR3, the DNA is TGTGCCAGCAGTTTCCGGGATCAGCAGTTCTTC.

This clone was seen only a few times. The CDR3 nucleotides read TGTGCCAGCTCACTAACGCCGACTAGCGGGAGGGACAATGAGCAGTTCTTC. Its translation is CASSLTPTSGRDNEQFF. The V call is TRBV18, the J call TRBJ2-1; 14 positions agree with TRBD2. Germline V gene sequence: CDR1 KGHSH, CDR2 LQKENI. Losses at the gene ends were 4 bases for V and 5 bases for J; bases not matched to a gene: 7. The CDR3 loop spans 17 amino acids.

This clone was found a few times. This chain uses TRBV5-1 with TRBJ2-5; 10 positions agree with TRBD1. CDR1 and CDR2 from the germline V gene are SGHRS and YFSETQ. The CDR3 is made up of 17 amino acids. The V and J ends lost 1 base and 5 bases, in that order; junction bases with no gene match: 11. The CDR3 sequence: CASSLRPTGGGEETQYF. CDR3 DNA sequence: TGCGCCAGCAGCTTGAGGCCGACAGGGGGCGGTGAGGAGACCCAGTACTTC.

This clone showed up just a few times. This rearrangement joins TRBV19 to TRBJ1-5, with TRBD1 matching 8 bases. V shed 6 bases and J 5 bases; nucleotides not matched to a gene: 9. The germline gives CDR1 LNHDA, CDR2 SQIVND (reference sequence). CDR3 length: 15 residues. The CDR3 DNA sequence: TGTGCCAGTAGGCGGGACAGGTCGGTAGATCAGCCCCAGCATTTT. Translation: CASRRDRSVDQPQHF.

The chain recombines TRBV21-1 with TRBJ2-5; the D call of TRBD2 is as the table states it, not checked on the DNA. Matching the DNA end better, TRBJ2-7 makes the J call doubtful. TRBV21-1 is noted as a pseudogene. The CDR3 consists of 17 residues. CDR3 sequence: CASSKFSFKTSDYEQYF. The CDR3 bases are TGTGCCAGCAGCAAATTTTCCTTCAAGACTAGCGACTACGAGCAGTACTTC.

The CDR3 DNA reads as TGTGCCAGCAGCTCCAGATCTCGGACTAGCGGTACCCTCGGGGATACGCAGTATTTT. This encodes CASSSRSRTSGTLGDTQYF. V is TRBV13 and J is TRBJ2-3; 10 bases align to TRBD2. Unmatched junction bases numbered 19, after V lost 4 bases and J lost 6 bases. Germline CDR1 is PRHDT and CDR2 is FYEKMQ (reference sequence). This CDR3 has 19 residues.

This clone was seen a handful of times. The J gene is TRBJ2-5, the V gene TRBV29-1, with 9 nucleotides matching TRBD1. Germline V gives CDR1 SQVTM, CDR2 ANQGSEA. V gave up 6 bases and J gave up 1 base; unmatched junction bases: 3. The CDR3 runs 13 residues. The CDR3 protein is CSVGTGFQETQYF. CDR3 DNA: TGCAGCGTCGGGACAGGGTTCCAAGAGACCCAGTACTTC.